The entry below gives a single TCR beta chain sequence along with its context. No cognate antigen has been identified for it. Base-call qualities are not available, and no considerably larger clone is one nucleotide away. Receptors were amplified or captured by the immunoSEQ multiplex PCR assay. A mixture of 60 forward primers for TCR Vbeta segments and 13 reverse primers for TCR Jbeta segments was used in the multiplex PCR. The CDR3 region of rearranged TCR beta genes was amplified from genomic DNA by a multiplex PCR assay. On the Illumina HiSeq System, the amplified TCR beta libraries were sequenced as 87-base-pair reads. The paper's data handling went like this. A later analysis counted approximately 84 million unique TCR beta chains across the 500 to 850 repertoires, and roughly 10 million of these chains were shared by at least two donors. To remove PCR and sequencing errors, raw reads were error-corrected and collapsed into unique sequences using a nearest-neighbor algorithm that merged closely related sequences. Alignment of CDR3 sequences to IMGT reference sequences was used to assign V, D and J gene segments. For a sequence to be retained, at least a six-nucleotide match to both a V gene segment and a J gene segment was required. A rearrangement counted as productive if the CDR3 had no stop codons and remained in frame with V and J, and every other rearrangement counted as non-productive. Following IMGT convention, CDR3 was defined as the stretch from the second conserved V-encoded cysteine to the conserved J-encoded phenylalanine. The earlier analysis of about 610 of the donors excluded any sequence lacking an unambiguous match to a single V gene segment. In an earlier analysis of some 590 of the donors, V segments were called functional above 56.7% productive rearrangements and were called segregating when the between-donor standard deviation exceeded 5%. A statistical classification framework was built for diagnosing cytomegalovirus status from the catalog of TCR beta chain sequences. A later analysis assigned V and J genes by comparing TCR nucleotide sequences with IMGT/GENE-DB human TR gene sequences. A later analysis assigned CDR3 sequences and most-parsimonious VDJ recombination scenarios with the TCRdist pipeline. In a later analysis, each TCR beta chain was defined by its CDR3 amino acid sequence together with its V-gene family, and reads lacking a unique V-gene family were excluded. As a way to deal with suspected cross-contamination and a sequencing artifact, a later analysis dropped 450 to 600 nucleotide sequences that were highly shared and had low generation probability. In a later analysis, a clonal expansion index for each public chain was calculated from normalized within-repertoire ranks of inferred template counts. A later analysis computed generation probabilities with a VDJ recombination model fitted to out-of-frame rearrangements, and checked the results against IGoR. In a later analysis, TCR-TCR, TCR-HLA and TCR-CMV co-occurrence was scored with hypergeometric tests, and a repertoire-size bias correction was applied to TCR pairs. In a later analysis, false discovery rates were estimated by permuting HLA or CMV assignments 20 times. A later analysis grouped co-occurring TCRs with DBSCAN, adding TCRdist sequence similarity when clustering within HLA-allele-positive subsets. For co-occurrence clustering, repertoires with fewer than 30,000 or more than 120,000 public chains were excluded, along with four to six repertoires with anomalous nucleotide sharing. What TCRdb holds here is the immuneACCESS table cut down to in-frame rearrangements. Part of the clones is not present; checked against another copy, under half of the missing clones reflect an unresolved V gene, and the others are unexplained. V and J calls and clone size are as listed in that table; D and trimming were resolved from the DNA. The sample table contains around 160,000 clones; only one count was recorded for about 73% of them. About 3% of the sample is taken by the ten largest.

The data derive from a study of cytomegalovirus exposure and HLA in healthy donors (TCRdb year 2017). Notes on the research overall: An earlier analysis of several hundred of the donors reported approximately 260 Gb of sequence data and around 110 million unique TCR beta sequences obtained from some 200 million T cells. Roughly 300 gigabases of sequencing data and 70 million to 95 million unique TCR sequences made up an early release that covered under 750 HLA-typed donors. Of the 300 to 450 genotyped donors, over 70% fell in the genetic ancestry cluster associated with self-reported Caucasian donors. The study was designed to test whether signatures of past pathogen exposure could be identified by cataloging public T cell receptors. Using immunosequencing, the study profiled T cell repertoires from about 620 subjects and related those repertoires to cytomegalovirus serostatus. Along with the approximately 670-subject first cohort, a separate validation cohort of around 110 different subjects was used. High-throughput TCR immunosequencing, statistical association of individual TCRs with disease status, and machine learning were combined to predict cytomegalovirus infection status. A later analysis re-analyzed previously published TCR beta repertoires from about 600 donors and added high-resolution HLA genotyping to study TCR occurrence patterns. The later analysis used no new phenotypic data to find candidate immune exposures, relying instead on TCR beta sequences and their occurrence across donors. An earlier analysis of roughly 600 of the donors used high-throughput TCR beta sequencing to judge whether each TCR beta V gene segment behaved as functional or pseudogenic. Donor age, sex, ethnicity and CMV serostatus were collected together with the repertoire data. A later genetic analysis used genome-wide SNP genotypes for 398 of the 666 donors, treating that subset as a discovery cohort. Every discovery cohort repertoire had been produced on one sequencing platform. Class I and class II HLA loci were covered by the typing at four-digit resolution. Typing coverage differed by locus: A, B, C, DRB1 and DQB1 were typed in about 629-630 donors, DQA1 in about 500, DPA1 in 600 to 610, and DPB1 in just under 480. Because of strong linkage in the cohort, five DR-DQ haplotypes were treated as single units for association and clustering. On average, roughly 240,000 unique TCR beta nucleotide sequences were sequenced per donor among 398 genotyped donors of the cohort, with roughly 20% of those sequences being non-productive.

Measured from the cysteine to the phenylalanine, the CDR3 is 17 residues long. CDR3 DNA is the only sequence kept; it has 51 bases, read in frame from the first base. CDR1 and CDR2 are drawn from the germline V gene: MGHRA, YSYEKL. Trimming takes 3 bases off V and 4 bases off J; junction bases not matched to a gene: 9. The cohort was made up of roughly 670 healthy bone marrow donors. All cohort members were sampled while nominally healthy, although unrecorded immune exposures were likely present. The donor was CMV seropositive and was included in the group of some 290 seropositive cohort members. Every donor gave a peripheral blood sample, and the peripheral blood mononuclear cells from that sample were used for TCR beta sequencing. The Qiagen DNeasy Blood Extraction Kit was used to extract genomic DNA from the blood cell samples. Overall study outcomes, separate from this receptor: The classifier was reported to diagnose cytomegalovirus status with high specificity and sensitivity in both the original cohort and the validation cohort. Most TCR sequences were observed very rarely across donors, whereas some public TCRs were present in many individuals. A later analysis found that HLA-associated TCR beta chains were more clonally expanded and had lower generation probabilities than equally common non-associated chains. Linkage disequilibrium might explain the correlated functional status among segregating V segments, but an unknown experimental factor could not be excluded. In vitro tests confirmed that three of the cytomegalovirus-associated TCR beta chains recognize cytomegalovirus antigens. When HLA alleles, especially DR and DQ, strongly co-occurred, TCR associations were difficult to assign to individual alleles. A cluster of highly shared sequence variants was judged likely to be a technical artifact of the sequencing pipeline. Because counts were too low, seventeen rarely observed V segments, including chromosome 9 orphons, were left out of the earlier analysis of some 600 of the donors. This cohort had only TCR beta chains sequenced, and the lack of alpha or paired-chain data limited which features could be detected. A later analysis reported that several top co-occurrence clusters appeared linked to parvovirus B19, influenza, CMV and Epstein-Barr virus. According to the authors, the approach could potentially be generalized to other disease states and immunological phenotypes. In a later analysis, some 18,000 TCR beta sequences were associated with specific HLA alleles at a false discovery rate of 0.05. A further reported finding was that TCR beta sequences accurately predicted the HLA-A and HLA-B alleles for most subjects in the first cohort. Broadly in line with IMGT annotations, most TCR beta V segments showed up in productive rearrangements about 87% or about 30% of the time in an earlier analysis of 587 of the donors. A total of roughly 160 TCR beta chains were listed by the study as associated with cytomegalovirus. Some IMGT-functional V segments, including TRBV6-2 and TRBV6-3, could not be told apart with the 87-base-pair reads, so those segments were excluded. The presence/absence analyses assumed that sequencing depth was roughly uniform across donors, and that assumption may not be true. According to a later analysis, TCR association rates differed among HLA loci, with DRB1 alleles showing the most associated TCRs and HLA-C alleles showing the fewest. A later genetic analysis reported fewer N-insertions in productive TCRs among donors in an Asian-associated ancestry cluster than the approximately 700-donor mean. Because HLA typing was missing for some donors at each locus, association tests included only the typed subset. An association between a missense DCLRE1C variant and V-gene and J-gene trimming of TCR beta chains was found in a later genetic analysis and replicated in an independent cohort. According to a later analysis, most CMV-associated TCR beta chains appeared to be HLA-restricted, and the HLA associations seemed to be driven largely by CMV exposure. The only immune exposure information available for the cohort was CMV serostatus.

The TCR sequence derives from a man aged 35-49 years in good health and CMV-seropositive. The receptor chain draws on TRBV4-1 and TRBJ2-1; 10 bases in the junction line up with TRBD2. The specimen sequenced was PBMCs. The CDR3 protein: CASSHVGKREGYNEQFF. The bases are TGCGCCAGCAGCCACGTCGGGAAGCGGGAGGGTTACAATGAGCAGTTCTTC.